This T cell receptor (beta chain) came from a study of blood T cell repertoires in COVID-19. Overall study: Samples of COVID-19 (acute and convalescent) were obtained from the United States, Italy and Spain.

Data came from immunoSEQ multiplex PCR; TCRdb stores just in-frame clones and leaves some out. The data contain approximately 25,000 clones, 86% of them singletons. This clone showed up just once. This CDR3 contains 17 residues. V lost 0 bases to trimming and J lost 6 bases; unmatched junction nucleotides: 11. Germline lookup yields CDR1 SGHRS and CDR2 YFSETQ. Material for sequencing was peripheral blood. This chain joins TRBV5-1 and TRBJ2-1; 8 bases are shared with TRBD2. This receptor was identified in a human donor with acute or convalescent COVID-19. The donor label of this sample is uncertain. The CDR3 protein is CASSLVLGGRLLNEQFF. In DNA form, the CDR3 reads TGCGCCAGCAGCTTGGTGTTGGGCGGGAGGTTGCTCAATGAGCAGTTCTTC.